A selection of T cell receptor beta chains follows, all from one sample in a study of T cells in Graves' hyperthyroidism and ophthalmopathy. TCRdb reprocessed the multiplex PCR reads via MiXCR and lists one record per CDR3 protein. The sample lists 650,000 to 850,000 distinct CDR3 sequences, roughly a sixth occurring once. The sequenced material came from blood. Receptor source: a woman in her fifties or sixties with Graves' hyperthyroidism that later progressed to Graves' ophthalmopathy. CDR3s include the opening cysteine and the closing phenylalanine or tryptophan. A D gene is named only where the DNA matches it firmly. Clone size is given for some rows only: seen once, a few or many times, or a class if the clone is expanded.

CDR3 protein: CASSLLDRDTDTQYF
CDR3 DNA: TGTGCCAGCAGTTTACTGGACAGGGACACAGATACGCAGTATTTT
J gene: TRBJ2-3
V gene: TRBV28
clone size: few
D gene: TRBD1

CDR3 protein: CASRVNQETQYF
CDR3 DNA: TGCGCCAGCAGGGTGAACCAAGAGACCCAGTACTTC
J gene: TRBJ2-5
V gene: TRBV5-1
clone size: many
D gene: -

CDR3 protein: CASSQDTGQPQHF
CDR3 DNA: TGTGCCAGCAGCCAAGATACGGGCCAGCCCCAGCATTTT
J gene: TRBJ1-5
V gene: TRBV3-1
clone size: many
D gene: -

CDR3 protein: CAINRGPDTEAFF
CDR3 DNA: TGTGCCATAAACAGGGGACCGGACACTGAAGCTTTCTTT
J gene: TRBJ1-1
V gene: TRBV10-3
clone size: -
D gene: TRBD1

CDR3 protein: CASGLSEGRRNYGYTF
CDR3 DNA: TGTGCCAGCGGCCTAAGCGAAGGGAGAAGGAACTATGGCTACACCTTC
J gene: TRBJ1-2
V gene: TRBV4-2
clone size: -
D gene: -

CDR3 protein: CASSFTTGGAYTEAFF
CDR3 DNA: TGTGCCAGCAGTTTCACCACAGGTGGGGCCTACACTGAAGCTTTCTTT
J gene: TRBJ1-1
V gene: TRBV27
clone size: -
D gene: -

CDR3 protein: CASSTPPRGLRNTEAFF
CDR3 DNA: TGTGCCAGTAGTACCCCACCGAGGGGCCTAAGGAACACTGAAGCTTTCTTT
J gene: TRBJ1-1
V gene: TRBV19
clone size: many
D gene: -

CDR3 protein: CASRIIAGGTDTQYF
CDR3 DNA: TGTGCCAGCAGGATTATAGCGGGGGGGACAGATACGCAGTATTTT
J gene: TRBJ2-3
V gene: TRBV2
clone size: many
D gene: TRBD2

CDR3 protein: CASSESVDTEAFF
CDR3 DNA: TGCGCCAGCAGTGAGTCGGTGGACACTGAAGCTTTCTTT
J gene: TRBJ1-1
V gene: TRBV10-2
clone size: -
D gene: -

CDR3 protein: CASGLPSSRGNQPQHF
CDR3 DNA: TGTGCTAGTGGTTTGCCCTCCTCCAGGGGCAATCAGCCCCAGCATTTT
J gene: TRBJ1-5
V gene: TRBV12-5
clone size: many
D gene: -

CDR3 protein: CASSMVRDTQYF
CDR3 DNA: TGTGCCAGTAGTATGGTCAGGGATACGCAGTATTTT
J gene: TRBJ2-3
V gene: TRBV19
clone size: few
D gene: -

CDR3 protein: CASSLPLAGRGDTQYF
CDR3 DNA: TGTGCCAGCAGCTTACCACTAGCGGGGCGGGGAGATACGCAGTATTTT
J gene: TRBJ2-3
V gene: TRBV7-2
clone size: few
D gene: TRBD2

CDR3 protein: CASSLETGAGTQYF
CDR3 DNA: TGCGCCAGCAGCTTGGAGACAGGAGCTGGGACCCAGTACTTC
J gene: TRBJ2-5
V gene: TRBV5-1
clone size: -
D gene: -

CDR3 protein: CASSLGVGDQPQHF
CDR3 DNA: TGTGCCAGCAGCTTAGGTGTAGGGGATCAGCCCCAGCATTTT
J gene: TRBJ1-5
V gene: TRBV7-8
clone size: few
D gene: -

CDR3 protein: CASSLAGQHTEAFF
CDR3 DNA: TGTGCCAGCAGCTTAGCCGGGCAACACACTGAAGCTTTCTTT
J gene: TRBJ1-1
V gene: TRBV7-2
clone size: -
D gene: -

CDR3 protein: CSAEGGFNYEQYF
CDR3 DNA: TGCAGTGCCGAGGGGGGATTCAACTACGAGCAGTACTTC
J gene: TRBJ2-7
V gene: TRBV20-1
clone size: many
D gene: -

CDR3 protein: CASSRRGFDNSPLHF
CDR3 DNA: TGTGCCAGCTCTAGGAGGGGCTTCGATAATTCACCCCTCCACTTT
J gene: TRBJ1-6
V gene: TRBV6-1
clone size: -
D gene: -

CDR3 protein: CASSRTGTGHQPQHF
CDR3 DNA: TGTGCCAGCAGCCGGACCGGGACAGGGCATCAGCCCCAGCATTTT
J gene: TRBJ1-5
V gene: TRBV7-2
clone size: -
D gene: TRBD1

CDR3 protein: CSVRTASNQPQHF
CDR3 DNA: TGCAGCGTACGGACGGCTAGCAATCAGCCCCAGCATTTT
J gene: TRBJ1-5
V gene: TRBV29-1
clone size: few
D gene: -

CDR3 protein: CASSSGSAQHF
CDR3 DNA: TGTGCCAGCAGCTCTGGCTCGGCCCAGCATTTT
J gene: TRBJ1-5
V gene: TRBV7-9
clone size: -
D gene: -

CDR3 protein: CASRDSTGGTGELFF
CDR3 DNA: TGTGCCAGCAGAGATTCTACAGGGGGTACTGGGGAGCTGTTTTTT
J gene: TRBJ2-2
V gene: TRBV12-3/TRBV12-4
clone size: -
D gene: TRBD1

CDR3 protein: CASTIGTGVTEQYF
CDR3 DNA: TGTGCCAGCACCATCGGGACAGGGGTTACCGAGCAGTACTTC
J gene: TRBJ2-7
V gene: TRBV9
clone size: few
D gene: TRBD1

CDR3 protein: CASSRDGQGASETQYF
CDR3 DNA: TGTGCCAGCAGCCGAGACGGGCAGGGGGCATCGGAGACCCAGTACTTC
J gene: TRBJ2-5
V gene: TRBV9
clone size: few
D gene: TRBD1

CDR3 protein: CASSYRRDADTQYF
CDR3 DNA: TGTGCCAGCAGTTACCGGCGAGACGCAGATACGCAGTATTTT
J gene: TRBJ2-3
V gene: TRBV6-2/TRBV6-3
clone size: -
D gene: -

CDR3 protein: CASRYTVAEQFF
CDR3 DNA: TGTGCCAGCAGATACACGGTAGCCGAGCAGTTCTTC
J gene: TRBJ2-1
V gene: TRBV11-2
clone size: many
D gene: -

CDR3 protein: CASSEPGRGTYNEQFF
CDR3 DNA: TGTGCCAGCAGTGAACCGGGGCGGGGGACCTACAATGAGCAGTTCTTC
J gene: TRBJ2-1
V gene: TRBV25-1
clone size: few
D gene: TRBD2

CDR3 protein: CSVPNWNTEAFF
CDR3 DNA: TGCAGCGTCCCCAATTGGAACACTGAAGCTTTCTTT
J gene: TRBJ1-1
V gene: TRBV29-1
clone size: few
D gene: -

CDR3 protein: CASSLEGASNGYTF
CDR3 DNA: TGTGCCAGCAGTCTGGAGGGGGCGAGTAATGGCTACACCTTC
J gene: TRBJ1-2
V gene: TRBV6-1
clone size: few
D gene: TRBD1

CDR3 protein: CASSGRKVGPLANYGYTF
CDR3 DNA: TGTGCCAGCAGCGGACGGAAAGTGGGGCCCTTGGCTAACTATGGCTACACCTTC
J gene: TRBJ1-2
V gene: TRBV9
clone size: many
D gene: -

CDR3 protein: CASSLDGTENQPQHF
CDR3 DNA: TGTGCCAGCAGCTTAGACGGGACGGAAAATCAGCCCCAGCATTTT
J gene: TRBJ1-5
V gene: TRBV7-2
clone size: -
D gene: -

CDR3 protein: CASSPRLAGAPRSSYEQYF
CDR3 DNA: TGTGCCAGCAGTCCTCGACTAGCGGGGGCCCCTAGGAGCTCCTACGAGCAGTACTTC
J gene: TRBJ2-7
V gene: TRBV6-2/TRBV6-3
clone size: many
D gene: TRBD2

CDR3 protein: CASSLLQIANGYTF
CDR3 DNA: TGTGCCAGCAGCTTATTGCAGATAGCGAATGGCTACACCTTC
J gene: TRBJ1-2
V gene: TRBV7-9
clone size: -
D gene: -